This T cell receptor (beta chain) originates from a study of glioma-infiltrating T cells after dendritic cell vaccination. This CDR3 has 17 amino acids. With 6 bases removed from V and 4 bases from J, the gap between germline ends came to 22 bases. CDR1 and CDR2 (germline): MDHEN, SYDVKM. Generated by immunoSEQ multiplex PCR, the TCRdb table keeps only in-frame clones and is missing some. The sample has about 32,000 clones; 85% to 95% are singletons. The J gene is TRBJ1-3, the V gene TRBV28; D might be TRBD1 (6 bases). The sample was blood, taken before dendritic cell vaccination. The TCR originated in a human donor with glioblastoma. The DNA for the CDR3 is TGTGCCAGCAGAAAAACCCTCGGACAGCGTGCGGGAAACACCATATATTTT. It specifies CASRKTLGQRAGNTIYF.